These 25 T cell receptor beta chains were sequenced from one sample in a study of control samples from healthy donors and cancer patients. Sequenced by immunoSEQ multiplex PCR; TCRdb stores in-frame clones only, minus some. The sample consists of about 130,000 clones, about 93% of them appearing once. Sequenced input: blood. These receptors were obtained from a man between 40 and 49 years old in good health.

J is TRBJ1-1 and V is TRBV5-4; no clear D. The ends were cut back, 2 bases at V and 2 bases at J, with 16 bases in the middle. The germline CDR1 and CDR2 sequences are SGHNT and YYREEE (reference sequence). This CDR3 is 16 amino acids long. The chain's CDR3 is CASSLGALRGNTEAFF. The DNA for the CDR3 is TGTGCCAGCAGCTTAGGAGCCCTTCGCGGCAACACTGAAGCTTTCTTT.

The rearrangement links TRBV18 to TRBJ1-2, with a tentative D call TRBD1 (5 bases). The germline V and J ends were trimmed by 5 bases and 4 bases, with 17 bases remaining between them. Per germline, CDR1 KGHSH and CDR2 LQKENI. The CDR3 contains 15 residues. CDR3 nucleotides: TGTGCCAGCTCAGAAGGACACGAGTTCTTCTATGGCTACACCTTC. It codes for CASSEGHEFFYGYTF.

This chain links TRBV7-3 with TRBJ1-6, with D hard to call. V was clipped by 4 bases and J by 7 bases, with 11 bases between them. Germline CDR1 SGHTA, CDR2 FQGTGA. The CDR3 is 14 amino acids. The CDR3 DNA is TGTGCCAGCAGCTATGGCTTGGGCAATTCACCCCTCCACTTT. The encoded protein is CASSYGLGNSPLHF.

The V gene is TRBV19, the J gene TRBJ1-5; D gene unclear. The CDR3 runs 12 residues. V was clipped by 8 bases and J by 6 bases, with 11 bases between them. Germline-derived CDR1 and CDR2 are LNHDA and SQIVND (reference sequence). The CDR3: CASGPRGQPQHF. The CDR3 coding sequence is TGTGCCAGTGGGCCGCGGGGTCAGCCCCAGCATTTT. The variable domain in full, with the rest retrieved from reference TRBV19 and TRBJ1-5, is DGGITQSPKYLFRKEGQNVTLSCEQNLNHDAMYWYRQDPGQGLRLIYYSQIVNDFQKGDIAEGYSVSREKKESFPLTVTSAQKNPTAFYLCASGPRGQPQHFGDGTRLSIL.

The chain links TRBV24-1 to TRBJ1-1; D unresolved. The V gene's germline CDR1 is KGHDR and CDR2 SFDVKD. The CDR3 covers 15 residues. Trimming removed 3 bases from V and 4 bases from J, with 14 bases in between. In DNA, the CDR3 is TGTGCCACCAGTGATCCTCATGATGGGAGCACTGAAGCTTTCTTT. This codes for CATSDPHDGSTEAFF.

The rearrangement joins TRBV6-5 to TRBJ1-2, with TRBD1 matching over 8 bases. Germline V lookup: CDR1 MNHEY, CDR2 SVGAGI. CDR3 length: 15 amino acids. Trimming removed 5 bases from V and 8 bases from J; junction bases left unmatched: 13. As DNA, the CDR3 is TGTGCCAGCAGTAAGACCCGACAGGGGTCGAGGGGCTACACCTTC. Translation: CASSKTRQGSRGYTF.

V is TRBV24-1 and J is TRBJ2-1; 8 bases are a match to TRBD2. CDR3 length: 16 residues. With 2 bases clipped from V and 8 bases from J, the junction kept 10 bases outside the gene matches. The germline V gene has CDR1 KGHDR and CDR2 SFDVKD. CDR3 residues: CATSDWGAGDKDEQFF. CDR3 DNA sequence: TGTGCCACCAGTGATTGGGGAGCGGGGGATAAGGATGAGCAGTTCTTC.

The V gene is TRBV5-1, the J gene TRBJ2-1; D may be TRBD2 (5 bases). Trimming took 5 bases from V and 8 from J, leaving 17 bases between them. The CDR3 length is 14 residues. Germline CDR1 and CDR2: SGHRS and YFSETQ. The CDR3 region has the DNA TGCGCCAGCAGTCTCGTGACTACCGGCGATGAGCAGTTCTTC. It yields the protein CASSLVTTGDEQFF.

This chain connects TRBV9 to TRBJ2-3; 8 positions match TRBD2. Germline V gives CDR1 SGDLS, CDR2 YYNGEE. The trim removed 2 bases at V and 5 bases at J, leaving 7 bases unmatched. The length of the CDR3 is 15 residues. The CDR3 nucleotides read TGTGCCAGCAGCGTCGGGGGGGCCGCGAGAGATACGCAGTATTTT. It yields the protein CASSVGGAARDTQYF.

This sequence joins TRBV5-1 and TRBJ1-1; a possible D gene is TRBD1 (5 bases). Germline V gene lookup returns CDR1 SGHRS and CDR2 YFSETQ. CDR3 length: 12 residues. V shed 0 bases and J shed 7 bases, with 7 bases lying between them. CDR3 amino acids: CASSLEGFEAFF. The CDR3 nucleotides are TGCGCCAGCAGCTTGGAGGGGTTTGAAGCTTTCTTT.

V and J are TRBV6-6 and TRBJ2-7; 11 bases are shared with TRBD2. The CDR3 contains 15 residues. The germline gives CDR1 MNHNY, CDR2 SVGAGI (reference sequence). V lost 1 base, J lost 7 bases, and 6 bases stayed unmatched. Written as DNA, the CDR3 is TGTGCCAGCAGTTACTTAGCGGGGGGGCTATTAGAGCAGTACTTC. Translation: CASSYLAGGLLEQYF.

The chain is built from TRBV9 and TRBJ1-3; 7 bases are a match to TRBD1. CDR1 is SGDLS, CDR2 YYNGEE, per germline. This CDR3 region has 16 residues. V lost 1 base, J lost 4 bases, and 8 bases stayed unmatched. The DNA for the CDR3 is TGTGCCAGCAGCGTACTATCAGGGGGTGCCGGAAACACCATATATTTT. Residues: CASSVLSGGAGNTIYF.

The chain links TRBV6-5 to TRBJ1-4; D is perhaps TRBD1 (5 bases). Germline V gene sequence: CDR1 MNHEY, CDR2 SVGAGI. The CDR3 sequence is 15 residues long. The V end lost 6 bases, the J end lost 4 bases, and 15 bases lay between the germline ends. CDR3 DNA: TGTGCCAGCAGGGGAAGACAGAACGGTAATGAAAAACTGTTTTTT. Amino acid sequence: CASRGRQNGNEKLFF.

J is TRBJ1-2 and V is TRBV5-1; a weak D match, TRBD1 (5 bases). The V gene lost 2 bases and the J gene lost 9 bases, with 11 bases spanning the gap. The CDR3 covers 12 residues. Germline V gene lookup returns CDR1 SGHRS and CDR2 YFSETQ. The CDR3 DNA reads TGCGCCAGCAGCTTTGGGGGAGAGAGCTACACCTTC. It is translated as CASSFGGESYTF. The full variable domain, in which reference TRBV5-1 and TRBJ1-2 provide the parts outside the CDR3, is KAGVTQTPRYLIKTRGQQVTLSCSPISGHRSVSWYQQTPGQGLQFLFEYFSETQRNKGNFPGRFSGRQFSNSRSEMNVSTLELGDSALYLCASSFGGESYTFGSGTRLTVV.

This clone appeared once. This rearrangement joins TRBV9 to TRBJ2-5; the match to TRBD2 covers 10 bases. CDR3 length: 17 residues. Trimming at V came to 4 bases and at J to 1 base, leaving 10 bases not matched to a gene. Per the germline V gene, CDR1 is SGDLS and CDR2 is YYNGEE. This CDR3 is CASSPGASGGSQETQYF. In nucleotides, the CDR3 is TGTGCCAGCAGCCCCGGTGCTAGCGGGGGAAGCCAAGAGACCCAGTACTTC.

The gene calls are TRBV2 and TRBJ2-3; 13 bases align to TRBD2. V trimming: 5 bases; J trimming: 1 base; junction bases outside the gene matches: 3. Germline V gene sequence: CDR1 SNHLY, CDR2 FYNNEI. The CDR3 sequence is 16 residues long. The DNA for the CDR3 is TGTGCCAGCAGTACACTAGCGGGGGGGGGCACAGATACGCAGTATTTT. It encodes CASSTLAGGGTDTQYF.

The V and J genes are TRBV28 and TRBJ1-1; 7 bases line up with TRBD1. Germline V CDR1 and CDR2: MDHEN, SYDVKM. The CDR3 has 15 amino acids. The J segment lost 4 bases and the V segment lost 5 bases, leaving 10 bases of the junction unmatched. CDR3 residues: CASSPGDRVPTEAFF. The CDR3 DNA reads TGTGCCAGCAGTCCAGGAGACAGGGTCCCCACTGAAGCTTTCTTT.

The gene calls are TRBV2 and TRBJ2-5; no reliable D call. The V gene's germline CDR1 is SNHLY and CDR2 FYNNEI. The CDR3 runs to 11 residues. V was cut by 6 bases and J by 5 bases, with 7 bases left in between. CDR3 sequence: CASRRTETQYF. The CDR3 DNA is TGTGCCAGCAGGCGGACGGAGACCCAGTACTTC.

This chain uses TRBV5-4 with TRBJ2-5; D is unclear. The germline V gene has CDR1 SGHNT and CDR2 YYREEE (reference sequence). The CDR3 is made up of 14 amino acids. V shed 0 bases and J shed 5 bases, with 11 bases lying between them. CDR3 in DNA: TGTGCCAGCAGCTTGGAACCTCTCCTCGAGACCCAGTACTTC. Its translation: CASSLEPLLETQYF.

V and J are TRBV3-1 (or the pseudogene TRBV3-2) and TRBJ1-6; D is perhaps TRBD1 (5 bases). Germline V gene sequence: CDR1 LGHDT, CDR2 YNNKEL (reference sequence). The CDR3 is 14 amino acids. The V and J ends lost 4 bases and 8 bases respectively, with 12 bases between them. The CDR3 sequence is CASSLGGFDSPLHF. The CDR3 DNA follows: TGTGCCAGCAGCCTCGGGGGATTCGATTCACCCCTCCACTTT.

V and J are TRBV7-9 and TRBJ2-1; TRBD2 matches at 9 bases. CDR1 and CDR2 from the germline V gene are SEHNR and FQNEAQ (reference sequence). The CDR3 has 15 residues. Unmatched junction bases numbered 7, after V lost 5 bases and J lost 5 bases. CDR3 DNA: TGTGCCAGCAGCCGCTCGGCGGGGGGGCACAATGAGCAGTTCTTC. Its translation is CASSRSAGGHNEQFF.

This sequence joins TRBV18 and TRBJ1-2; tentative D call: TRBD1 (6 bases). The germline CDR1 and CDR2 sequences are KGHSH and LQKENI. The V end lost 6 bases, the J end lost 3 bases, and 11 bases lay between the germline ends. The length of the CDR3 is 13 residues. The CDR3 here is CASSPSGDYGYTF. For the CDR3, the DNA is TGTGCCAGCTCCCCCTCAGGGGACTATGGCTACACCTTC.

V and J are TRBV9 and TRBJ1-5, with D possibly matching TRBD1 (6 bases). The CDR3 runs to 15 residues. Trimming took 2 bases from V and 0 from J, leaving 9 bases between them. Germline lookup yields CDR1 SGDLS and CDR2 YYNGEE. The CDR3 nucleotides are TGTGCCAGCAGCGTGGGGGCCTATAGCAATCAGCCCCAGCATTTT. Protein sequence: CASSVGAYSNQPQHF.

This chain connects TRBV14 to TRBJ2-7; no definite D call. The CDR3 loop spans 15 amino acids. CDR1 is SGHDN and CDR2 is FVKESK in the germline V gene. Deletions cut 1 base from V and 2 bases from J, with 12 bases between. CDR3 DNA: TGTGCCAGCAGCCAAGGGATGGCAGATACCTACGAGCAGTACTTC. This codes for CASSQGMADTYEQYF.

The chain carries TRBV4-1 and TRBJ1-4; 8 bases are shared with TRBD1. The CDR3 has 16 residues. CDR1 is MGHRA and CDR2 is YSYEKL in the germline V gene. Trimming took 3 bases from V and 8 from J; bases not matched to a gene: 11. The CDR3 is CASSQGDRGGGEKLFF. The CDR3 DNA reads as TGCGCCAGCAGCCAGGGTGACAGGGGCGGGGGGGAAAAACTGTTTTTT.